Each of the 2 T cell receptor beta chains below was sequenced from the same sample in a study of cytomegalovirus exposure and HLA in healthy donors. The PCR ran on 60 Vbeta and 13 Jbeta primers. TCRdb keeps only in-frame clones here, not all; method: immunoSEQ multiplex PCR. The data hold around 140,000 clones, with 82% observed a single time. The sequenced sample consisted of PBMCs. The receptor set was obtained from a man aged 30-40 years in good health and CMV-seropositive.

This chain links TRBV27 with TRBJ2-3; 9 nucleotides match TRBD1. CDR3 length: 15 amino acids. Trimming took 7 bases from V and 3 from J; bases not matched to a gene: 8. Germline loops: CDR1 MNHEY, CDR2 SMNVEV (reference sequence). DNA of the CDR3: TGTGCCAGCAAACCCGGGACAGGGAAGACAGATACGCAGTATTTT. Amino acid sequence: CASKPGTGKTDTQYF.

The gene calls are TRBV6-1 and TRBJ2-3; 9 nucleotides line up with TRBD1. CDR1 MNHNS and CDR2 SASEGT come from the germline V gene. There are 12 residues in the CDR3. V lost 11 bases and J lost 3; bases outside the gene matches: 3. The CDR3 region has the DNA TGTGCCGGGGGACAGGGAACAGATACGCAGTATTTT. It specifies CAGGQGTDTQYF.